The 19 T cell receptor beta chains below were found in one sample sequenced in a study of T cells after yellow fever vaccination. A single record per CDR3 protein comes from TCRdb applying MiXCR to the 5' RACE reads. The sample lists fewer than 500,000 distinct CDR3 sequences; roughly a sixth were seen once. The source material was PBMCs, sampled before the yellow fever booster vaccination. These receptors all stem from a man in his late teens or twenties who received the YFV17D yellow fever vaccine.

The rearrangement joins TRBV7-9 to TRBJ1-5; D gene unclear. Germline V gene lookup returns CDR1 SEHNR and CDR2 FQNEAQ (reference sequence). The CDR3 totals 14 residues. V was trimmed by 1 base and J by 0 bases, leaving 4 bases between them. CDR3 in DNA: TGTGCCAGCAGCTTAGACGCTAGCAATCAGCCCCAGCATTTT. Translation gives CASSLDASNQPQHF.

The chain employs TRBV9 and TRBJ1-5; TRBD1 matches 7 bases. The J segment lost 2 bases and the V segment lost 3 bases, leaving 5 bases of the junction unmatched. Germline V gene data show CDR1 as SGDLS and CDR2 as YYNGEE. The CDR3 spans 15 residues. CDR3 DNA: TGTGCCAGCAGCGAGAGAGGGGGCGGCAATCAGCCCCAGCATTTT. It codes for CASSERGGGNQPQHF.

This clonotype was picked up a small number of times. The J gene is TRBJ2-2, the V gene TRBV4-1; D perhaps matches TRBD1 (5 bases). The CDR3 contains 15 residues. The V end lost 2 bases, the J end lost 2 bases, and 9 bases lay between the germline ends. The germline gives CDR1 MGHRA, CDR2 YSYEKL. CDR3 protein: CASSQLQGNTGELFF. The DNA for the CDR3 is TGCGCCAGCAGCCAACTCCAGGGCAACACCGGGGAGCTGTTTTTT.

The rearrangement uses TRBV20-1 and TRBJ1-2, with a possible D match to TRBD1 (6 bases). The CDR3 has 13 amino acids. The ends were cut back, 6 bases at V and 6 bases at J, with 17 bases in the middle. The germline V gene encodes CDR1 DFQATT and CDR2 SNEGSKA (reference sequence). CDR3 DNA: TGCAGTGCGGAGGGGGGTAGGAAGCATGGCTACACCTTC. Translated, it gives CSAEGGRKHGYTF.

Only a few counts were recorded for this clonotype. The gene calls are TRBV9 and TRBJ1-1; D unresolved. The V gene's germline CDR1 is SGDLS and CDR2 YYNGEE. V was cut by 4 bases and J by 3 bases, with 13 bases left in between. CDR3 length equals 14 residues. The CDR3: CASSPVLLDTEAFF. In DNA form, the CDR3 reads TGTGCCAGCAGCCCGGTCCTCCTCGACACTGAAGCTTTCTTT.

This clonotype was counted only a few times. V is TRBV5-1 and J is TRBJ2-5; TRBD1 aligns across 9 bases. The V segment lost 5 bases and the J segment 4 bases; nucleotides outside the gene matches: 6. This CDR3 contains 14 residues. CDR1 is SGHRS, CDR2 YFSETQ, per germline. The CDR3 is CASRGTGTGETQYF. The DNA of the CDR3 is TGCGCCAGCAGAGGGACAGGGACAGGAGAGACCCAGTACTTC.

This clonotype has more than one count but fewer than ten. This CDR3 is CASSPDRGRSMNTEAFF. The CDR3 DNA sequence: TGTGCCAGCAGCCCGGACAGGGGCCGTTCTATGAACACTGAAGCTTTCTTT. The chain links TRBV7-9 to TRBJ1-1; TRBD1 aligns across 9 bases. The CDR3 has 17 amino acids. With V trimmed by 5 bases and J by 0 bases, 10 bases remained unmatched. The V gene's germline CDR1 is SEHNR and CDR2 FQNEAQ (reference sequence).

This clonotype has only a few counts. J is TRBJ1-1 and V is TRBV20-1; 12 bases map to TRBD1. The ends lost 3 bases at V and 4 bases at J; junction bases unmatched: 6. The CDR3 spans 15 residues. The germline CDR1 and CDR2 sequences are DFQATT and SNEGSKA (reference sequence). The CDR3 bases are TGCAGTGCTAGGGGACAGGGGGCGCGTGGCACTGAAGCTTTCTTT. Translated: CSARGQGARGTEAFF.

This clonotype was counted at least ten times. This chain connects TRBV5-1 to TRBJ2-3, with D perhaps matching TRBD1 (6 bases). In germline, CDR1 is SGHRS, CDR2 YFSETQ. Trimming shortened V by 4 bases and J by 1 base, and 16 bases separated the two germline ends. This CDR3 spans 16 amino acids. CDR3: CASSPRTARGTDTQYF. The CDR3 region has the DNA TGCGCCAGCAGCCCAAGGACAGCGCGGGGCACAGATACGCAGTATTTT.

This clonotype was found once. This chain connects TRBV7-2 to TRBJ2-5; D remains ambiguous. The length of the CDR3 is 13 residues. Per the germline V gene, CDR1 is SGHTA and CDR2 is FQGNSA. Trimming stripped 2 bases from V and 5 bases from J, with 9 bases between. The chain's CDR3 is CASSLKGVETQYF. DNA of the CDR3: TGTGCCAGCAGCTTAAAAGGCGTGGAGACCCAGTACTTC.

J is TRBJ2-5 and V is TRBV6-5; no firm D call. Trimming pared 0 bases from V and 4 bases from J, leaving 12 bases between. The CDR3 has 15 amino acids. The germline V gene has CDR1 MNHEY and CDR2 SVGAGI. The CDR3 DNA reads as TGTGCCAGCAGTTACTCGTACACCGGTGCAGAGACCCAGTACTTC. This gives the protein CASSYSYTGAETQYF.

This clonotype has more than one count but fewer than ten. The junction differs from germline at one of its ends, possibly a read error. V is TRBV5-1 and J is TRBJ1-1; the D is unclear. This CDR3 is built from 14 residues. Germline values: CDR1 SGHRS, CDR2 YFSETQ. The chain's CDR3 is CASSLADRFTGAFF. The CDR3 nucleotides are TGCGCCAGCAGCTTGGCCGACCGGTTCACTGGAGCTTTCTTT.

This clonotype was detected a few times. V usage is TRBV6-5 and J usage is TRBJ2-2; D gene uncertain. Trimming took 7 bases from V and 5 from J, leaving 14 bases between them. Germline values: CDR1 MNHEY, CDR2 SVGAGI. The CDR3 is 14 residues long. The CDR3 bases are TGTGCCAGCACCCGCACCCCTAGGACCGGGGAGCTGTTTTTT. It yields the protein CASTRTPRTGELFF.

This clonotype turned up a few times. This chain links TRBV7-3 with TRBJ2-2; tentatively, D is TRBD1 or TRBD2 (5 bases each). Germline CDR1 and CDR2: SGHTA and FQGTGA. Trimming left V 5 bases short and J 4 bases short, with 11 bases between. This CDR3 is built from 14 residues. This chain's CDR3 is CASSRGVGTGELFF. Written as DNA, the CDR3 is TGTGCCAGCAGCCGAGGGGTGGGCACCGGGGAGCTGTTTTTT.

The CDR3: CASSLGQTVDIQYF. The CDR3 DNA sequence: TGTGCCAGCAGCCTCGGACAGACGGTAGACATTCAGTACTTC. This chain joins TRBV7-2 and TRBJ2-4; the D gene is possibly TRBD1 (6 bases). The germline V gene has CDR1 SGHTA and CDR2 FQGNSA. This CDR3 has 14 amino acids. V lost 5 bases and J lost 8, with 16 bases in between.

The gene calls are TRBV12-3 or TRBV12-4 and TRBJ2-1, with D perhaps TRBD2 (6 bases). Trimming removed 5 bases from V and 7 bases from J, with 15 bases in between. CDR3 length: 14 residues. The CDR3 protein is CASSPGTPFNEQFF. CDR3 nucleotides: TGTGCCAGCAGTCCCGGGACTCCCTTTAATGAGCAGTTCTTC.

This sequence joins TRBV7-2 and TRBJ2-1, with 8 bases aligning to TRBD1. Germline CDR1 and CDR2: SGHTA and FQGNSA. V gave up 5 bases and J gave up 7 bases; unmatched junction bases: 13. The CDR3 sequence is 16 residues long. CDR3 amino acids: CASSGYSSGGGNEQFF. Written as DNA, the CDR3 is TGTGCCAGCAGCGGCTACTCCTCAGGGGGCGGGAATGAGCAGTTCTTC.

The chain carries TRBV28 and TRBJ2-2, with a weak D call TRBD2 (5 bases). The germline CDR1 and CDR2 sequences are MDHEN and SYDVKM. V lost 6 bases, J lost 7 bases, and 15 bases lay in between. CDR3 length: 14 amino acids. The CDR3, as DNA: TGTGCCAGCAGCTCCACCTCAAGCGGCGGGGAGCTGTTTTTT. The encoded protein is CASSSTSSGGELFF.

The chain joins TRBV4-1 to TRBJ2-3; unclear D gene. The V end was cut by 5 bases, the J end by 4 bases, with 13 bases between. The CDR3 is 14 residues long. CDR1 is MGHRA and CDR2 is YSYEKL in the germline V gene. The CDR3 nucleotides read TGCGCCAGCAGCGGTAGTCTGGCGGCAGATACGCAGTATTTT. This gives the protein CASSGSLAADTQYF.